These 26 T cell receptor beta chains originate from one sample sequenced in a study of T cell responses to AZD1222 COVID-19 vaccine. Sequenced by immunoSEQ multiplex PCR; TCRdb stores in-frame clones only, minus some. The profile shows 100,000 to 150,000 clones, 75% to 90% of them singletons. Sequencing was performed on peripheral blood, taken 28 days after the second AZD1222 dose. The receptors were sampled from an adult who received the AZD1222 COVID-19 vaccine.

This clone was seen ten or more times. V and J are TRBV2 and TRBJ1-1; 9 bases map to TRBD1. Unmatched junction bases numbered 7, after V lost 6 bases and J lost 5 bases. The CDR3 covers 14 residues. In germline, CDR1 is SNHLY, CDR2 FYNNEI. CDR3 in DNA: TGTGCCAGCAGCCCCAGACAGGGGGAAACTGAAGCTTTCTTT. Its translation is CASSPRQGETEAFF. Supplemented by reference TRBV2 and TRBJ1-1, the full variable domain reads EPEVTQTPSHQVTQMGQEVILRCVPISNHLYFYWYRQILGQKVEFLVSFYNNEISEKSEIFDDQFSVERPDGSNFTLKIRSTKLEDSAMYFCASSPRQGETEAFFGQGTRLTVV.

V and J are TRBV28 and TRBJ1-5; D unclear. The CDR3 sequence is 23 residues long. CDR1 and CDR2 from the germline V gene are MDHEN and SYDVKM. V lost 6 bases and J lost 0, with 36 bases in between. The CDR3 spells CASSFVFEAEESWATYSNQPQHF. The CDR3 nucleotides read TGTGCCAGCAGCTTTGTTTTCGAGGCGGAGGAGAGTTGGGCCACTTATAGCAATCAGCCCCAGCATTTT. The full variable domain, rest sourced from reference TRBV28 and TRBJ1-5, is DVKVTQSSRYLVKRTGEKVFLECVQDMDHENMFWYRQDPGLGLRLIYFSYDVKMKEKGDIPEGYSVSREKKERFSLILESASTNQTSMYLCASSFVFEAEESWATYSNQPQHFGDGTRLSIL.

A note on this clone: Other nucleotide sequences in the sample specify the same CDR3. The rearrangement joins TRBV30 to TRBJ1-4, with a possible D match to TRBD1 (5 bases). The CDR3 is 13 amino acids. V lost 4 bases and J lost 5, with 11 bases in between. CDR1 and CDR2 (germline): GTSNPN, SVGIG (reference sequence). CDR3 DNA: TGTGCCTGGAAAGGGGCCCAAAATGAAAAACTGTTTTTT. This translates into CAWKGAQNEKLFF.

This clone has just one count. The J gene is TRBJ1-4, the V gene TRBV28; perhaps TRBD1 as D (6 bases). Trimming took 5 bases from V and 7 from J, leaving 17 bases between them. The CDR3 sequence is 15 residues long. The germline gives CDR1 MDHEN, CDR2 SYDVKM. The CDR3 coding sequence is TGTGCCAGCAGTCCAAGGTCGGGAGGGGGTGAAAAACTGTTTTTT. Protein sequence: CASSPRSGGGEKLFF.

The V gene is TRBV18, the J gene TRBJ1-2; weak D call: TRBD1 (6 bases). The V and J ends lost 6 bases and 0 bases respectively, with 11 bases between them. The CDR3 has 14 residues. Germline CDR1 is KGHSH and CDR2 is LQKENI. The CDR3 sequence is CASSATGANYGYTF. CDR3 DNA: TGTGCCAGCTCCGCGACAGGAGCTAACTATGGCTACACCTTC.

This clone was counted a single time. The V call is TRBV28, the J call TRBJ1-1; tentatively, D is TRBD1 (6 bases). Germline V gene lookup returns CDR1 MDHEN and CDR2 SYDVKM. The CDR3 loop spans 12 amino acids. V lost 6 bases and J lost 11, with 16 bases in between. The CDR3 loop reads CASSSDRYLAFF. The CDR3 bases are TGTGCCAGCAGCTCCGACAGGTACTTGGCTTTCTTT.

This clone came up once. V usage is TRBV6-4 and J usage is TRBJ1-2; 10 nucleotides match TRBD1. The length of the CDR3 is 13 residues. Germline V gene lookup returns CDR1 MRHNA and CDR2 SNTAGT. V was clipped by 6 bases and J by 6 bases; unmatched bases: 4. CDR3 protein: CASRKTGGDGYTF. The CDR3 DNA sequence: TGTGCCAGCAGGAAGACAGGGGGCGATGGCTACACCTTC.

CDR3 residues: CASSSGTEDEKLFF. The CDR3 DNA reads as TGTGCCAGCAGTTCAGGGACAGAGGATGAAAAACTGTTTTTT. The J gene is TRBJ1-4, the V gene TRBV6-5; 7 bases map to TRBD1. The CDR3 length is 14 residues. CDR1 is MNHEY and CDR2 is SVGAGI in the germline V gene. V lost 4 bases and J lost 6; bases outside the gene matches: 5.

V is TRBV9 and J is TRBJ2-3, with 13 nucleotides matching TRBD2. V was clipped by 3 bases and J by 8 bases; unmatched bases: 12. Germline loops: CDR1 SGDLS, CDR2 YYNGEE. This CDR3 is 17 amino acids long. CDR3 loop: CASSAFPTGTSGVTQYF. CDR3 DNA: TGTGCCAGCAGCGCCTTCCCTACCGGGACTAGCGGGGTTACGCAGTATTTT.

The gene calls are TRBV12-3 or TRBV12-4 and TRBJ1-1; D is perhaps TRBD1 (5 bases). The ends were cut back, 2 bases at V and 10 bases at J, with 8 bases in the middle. There are 11 residues in the CDR3. CDR3 DNA: TGTGCCAGCAGTTTACGCGACAGAGCTTTCTTT. This codes for CASSLRDRAFF.

V and J are TRBV15 and TRBJ1-1, with D hard to call. CDR1 and CDR2 from the germline V gene are LNHNV and YYDKDF (reference sequence). Trimming removed 3 bases from V and 2 bases from J, with 16 bases in between. This CDR3 spans 16 amino acids. The CDR3 DNA follows: TGTGCCACCAGCAGTGCCCGAGGGAGGGCTAACACTGAAGCTTTCTTT. This encodes CATSSARGRANTEAFF.

The V call is TRBV30, the J call TRBJ2-7; TRBD2 agrees at 11 bases. CDR3 length equals 17 residues. J was trimmed by 3 bases and V by 0 bases; bases with no gene match: 10. The germline V gene has CDR1 GTSNPN and CDR2 SVGIG (reference sequence). CDR3 nucleotides: TGTGCCTGGAGTGTGAGCCGAATCGGGACTAGCGGCTACGAGCAGTACTTC. Its translation is CAWSVSRIGTSGYEQYF.

V is TRBV6-5 and J is TRBJ1-3; no clear D gene. Germline CDR1 MNHEY, CDR2 SVGAGI. Trimming left V 7 bases short and J 4 bases short, with 11 bases between. This CDR3 spans 13 amino acids. CDR3 nucleotide sequence: TGTGCCAGCACCGGGCCCTGGGGAAACACCATATATTTT. The encoded protein is CASTGPWGNTIYF.

The chain combines TRBV5-1 with TRBJ2-3, with 11 bases identical to TRBD2. Germline CDR1 reads SGHRS; CDR2 reads YFSETQ. V trimming: 2 bases; J trimming: 2 bases; junction bases outside the gene matches: 10. CDR3 length: 18 residues. CDR3 sequence reads: CASSFTTSGKLSTDTQYF. The CDR3, as DNA: TGCGCCAGCAGCTTTACGACTAGCGGGAAACTCTCCACAGATACGCAGTATTTT.

This chain connects TRBV7-8 to TRBJ2-3; either TRBD1 or TRBD2 may supply D (5 bases each). CDR1 is SGHVS and CDR2 is FQNEAQ in the germline V gene. The CDR3 loop spans 15 amino acids. V lost 7 bases, J lost 3 bases, and 17 bases lay in between. The CDR3 sequence is CASIGHGALTDTQYF. As DNA, the CDR3 is TGTGCCAGCATCGGACACGGGGCTTTGACAGATACGCAGTATTTT.

The chain links TRBV5-5 to TRBJ1-2; no clear D. Germline V CDR1 and CDR2: SGHKS, YYEKEE (reference sequence). The CDR3 runs 15 residues. V was cut by 0 bases and J by 3 bases, with 12 bases left in between. The CDR3 sequence is CASSLAAELHYGYTF. CDR3 DNA sequence: TGTGCCAGCAGCTTGGCGGCAGAGCTTCACTATGGCTACACCTTC.

This clone was observed a single time. The rearrangement joins TRBV18 to TRBJ2-7; TRBD1 or TRBD2 may be the D gene (5 bases each). V was trimmed by 4 bases and J by 6 bases, leaving 13 bases between them. The CDR3 loop spans 13 amino acids. CDR1 is KGHSH, CDR2 LQKENI, per germline. CDR3: CASSQGEDTEQYF. The DNA for the CDR3 is TGTGCCAGCTCACAGGGAGAGGACACCGAGCAGTACTTC.

This chain joins TRBV6-5 and TRBJ1-6, with 8 positions matching TRBD1. The CDR3 extends over 15 amino acids. Germline V gene lookup returns CDR1 MNHEY and CDR2 SVGAGI. V was clipped by 6 bases and J by 7 bases; unmatched bases: 8. This CDR3 reads CASSWQGARNSPLHF. As DNA, the CDR3 is TGTGCCAGCAGCTGGCAGGGGGCACGAAATTCACCCCTCCACTTT.

This clone showed up just a few times. The chain carries TRBV24-1 and TRBJ2-7; 12 bases agree with TRBD1. Germline lookup yields CDR1 KGHDR and CDR2 SFDVKD. This CDR3 spans 18 amino acids. J lost 4 bases, V lost 4 bases, and 13 bases had no gene match. The CDR3 here is CATSERPGQGAGGYEQYF. The CDR3 region has the DNA TGTGCCACCAGTGAACGTCCGGGACAGGGGGCAGGTGGGTACGAGCAGTACTTC.

This rearrangement joins TRBV6-2 or TRBV6-3 to TRBJ1-5; possible D gene TRBD1, 6 bases. This CDR3 comprises 14 residues. Trimming cost V 5 bases and J 3 bases, with 11 bases left between them. Germline CDR1 is MNHEY and CDR2 is SVGEGT. CDR3 sequence: CASSRQAHNQPQHF. In DNA, the CDR3 is TGTGCCAGCAGTCGACAGGCCCACAATCAGCCCCAGCATTTT.

This chain connects TRBV3-1 (or the pseudogene TRBV3-2) to TRBJ1-2, with D possibly matching TRBD1 (5 bases). Germline V gives CDR1 LGHDT, CDR2 YNNKEL (reference sequence). The ends were cut back, 3 bases at V and 7 bases at J, with 18 bases in the middle. This CDR3 has 15 amino acids. CDR3 nucleotides: TGTGCCAGCAGCCAGTTGGGTTGGGACGTAATTGGCTACACCTTC. Encoded protein: CASSQLGWDVIGYTF.

The chain employs TRBV6-5 and TRBJ1-2; TRBD1 might be the D (5 bases). Germline CDR1 is MNHEY and CDR2 is SVGAGI. This CDR3 comprises 14 residues. Trimming removed 7 bases from V and 7 bases from J, with 19 bases in between. CDR3 DNA sequence: TGTGCCAGCACCTTCACCCGGGGGAACGGTGGCTACACCTTC. Translated, it gives CASTFTRGNGGYTF.

The chain has TRBV28 and TRBJ2-5; 10 nucleotides agree with TRBD2. CDR1 MDHEN and CDR2 SYDVKM come from the germline V gene. CDR3 length: 17 residues. The junction had 12 bases not matched to a gene; V was cut back by 7 bases and J by 1 base. The CDR3 nucleotides are TGTGCCAGCAATCTCCGAGGGATAGCGGGGGGCCAAGAGACCCAGTACTTC. Encoded protein: CASNLRGIAGGQETQYF.

The CDR3 loop reads CASSPTRQGAIGNTEAFF. DNA for the CDR3: TGTGCCAGCTCACCAACTCGACAGGGGGCAATAGGGAACACTGAAGCTTTCTTT. The chain is built from TRBV25-1 and TRBJ1-1, with 10 bases that match TRBD1. Germline loops: CDR1 MGHDK, CDR2 SYGVNS. This CDR3 has 18 amino acids. The trim removed 8 bases at V and 1 base at J, leaving 16 bases unmatched.

This clone was picked up one time. J is TRBJ2-1 and V is TRBV3-1 (or the pseudogene TRBV3-2); the match to TRBD2 covers 13 bases. The CDR3 loop spans 17 amino acids. From germline, CDR1 is LGHDT and CDR2 YNNKEL (reference sequence). V gave up 3 bases and J gave up 5 bases; unmatched junction bases: 7. For the CDR3, the DNA is TGTGCCAGCAGCCACGACGGACTAGCGGGGGTCGACAATGAGCAGTTCTTC. It yields the protein CASSHDGLAGVDNEQFF.

This clone was seen only a few times. This specimen includes other DNA sequences encoding the same CDR3. The genes are TRBV30 and TRBJ1-5; D unresolved. The CDR3 totals 13 residues. V lost 0 bases to trimming and J lost 1 base, with 4 bases between them. Germline CDR1 GTSNPN, CDR2 SVGIG (reference sequence). The CDR3 sequence is CAWSVDSNQPQHF. DNA for the CDR3: TGTGCCTGGAGTGTAGACAGCAATCAGCCCCAGCATTTT. The whole variable domain, remainder taken from reference TRBV30 and TRBJ1-5, is SQTIHQWPATLVQPVGSPLSLECTVEGTSNPNLYWYRQAAGRGLQLLFYSVGIGQISSEVPQNLSASRPQDRQFILSSKKLLLSDSGFYLCAWSVDSNQPQHFGDGTRLSIL.